Shown below are 10 T cell receptor beta chains from a single sample sequenced in a study of blood T cell repertoires in COVID-19. The protocol was immunoSEQ multiplex PCR, while the TCRdb copy is restricted to in-frame clones and leaves out a portion. The table shows 350,000 to 450,000 clones, with 89% occurring only once. Sequenced input: peripheral blood. These receptors all come from a man aged 35 to 55 with acute or convalescent COVID-19.

The chain couples TRBV2 to TRBJ2-3; 10 bases agree with TRBD2. Germline values: CDR1 SNHLY, CDR2 FYNNEI. The junction had 15 bases not matched to a gene; V was cut back by 6 bases and J by 6 bases. CDR3 length: 17 residues. CDR3 region: CASRAPIAGGGTDTQYF. The DNA of the CDR3 is TGTGCCAGCAGAGCCCCGATAGCGGGAGGTGGAACGGATACGCAGTATTTT.

This clone was counted between two and nine times. The chain uses TRBV7-2 and TRBJ1-4; tentative D call: TRBD1 (6 bases). There are 19 residues in the CDR3. Trimming took off 2 bases at V and 0 bases at J, with 19 bases between the two ends. Germline V CDR1 and CDR2: SGHTA, FQGNSA. Written as DNA, the CDR3 is TGTGCCAGCAGCTTACTCCCTCAGGGGATAGTTGCAACTAATGAAAAACTGTTTTTT. Encoded protein: CASSLLPQGIVATNEKLFF.

This chain connects TRBV2 to TRBJ1-1; D possibly corresponds to TRBD1 (5 bases). The CDR3 contains 11 residues. V gave up 6 bases and J gave up 7 bases, with 9 bases separating them. CDR1 is SNHLY and CDR2 is FYNNEI in the germline V gene. The CDR3 is CASRAGLEAFF. The CDR3, as DNA: TGTGCCAGCAGGGCAGGGCTTGAAGCTTTCTTT.

The chain employs TRBV5-1 and TRBJ1-1, with 7 bases identical to TRBD1. The CDR3 is 17 amino acids. Trimming at V came to 2 bases and at J to 0 bases, leaving 10 bases not matched to a gene. The germline gives CDR1 SGHRS, CDR2 YFSETQ. CDR3: CASSLQPGQPLNTEAFF. CDR3 sequence (DNA): TGCGCCAGCAGCTTACAACCGGGACAGCCCCTGAACACTGAAGCTTTCTTT.

CDR3 residues: CASSIRVRYEQFF. The CDR3 DNA sequence: TGTGCCAGCAGCATCAGGGTTCGCTATGAGCAGTTCTTC. The chain couples TRBV7-3 to TRBJ2-1; tentatively, D is TRBD1 (5 bases). Germline values: CDR1 SGHTA, CDR2 FQGTGA. The CDR3 is 13 amino acids. With 5 bases removed from V and 8 bases from J, the gap between germline ends came to 13 bases.

V and J are TRBV5-4 and TRBJ2-5, with 8 bases matching TRBD2. The CDR3 spans 18 residues. The V and J ends lost 4 bases and 1 base, in that order; junction bases with no gene match: 15. Germline V CDR1 and CDR2: SGHNT, YYREEE (reference sequence). CDR3 loop: CASSIPAGGGHSQETQYF. In DNA form, the CDR3 reads TGTGCCAGCAGCATCCCGGCGGGCGGGGGGCATTCCCAAGAGACCCAGTACTTC.

This sequence joins TRBV30 and TRBJ2-2; D may be TRBD2 (5 bases). Germline loops: CDR1 GTSNPN, CDR2 SVGIG (reference sequence). V was cut by 1 base and J by 0 bases, with 6 bases left in between. The CDR3 is made up of 14 amino acids. The chain's CDR3 is CAWSGRTNTGELFF. In DNA form, the CDR3 reads TGTGCCTGGAGTGGGAGGACGAACACCGGGGAGCTGTTTTTT.

This chain uses TRBV5-1 with TRBJ2-7; weak D call: TRBD2 (6 bases). This CDR3 is 17 amino acids long. The germline CDR1 and CDR2 sequences are SGHRS and YFSETQ. V shed 4 bases and J shed 0 bases, with 20 bases lying between them. CDR3 in DNA: TGCGCCAGCAGCGATAGAGCCGGGGGATTAAGCTCCTACGAGCAGTACTTC. The encoded protein is CASSDRAGGLSSYEQYF.

This chain uses TRBV28 with TRBJ2-3, with TRBD1 identical over 7 bases. V dropped 5 bases and J dropped 5; count of bases not matched to a gene: 7. Germline V gives CDR1 MDHEN, CDR2 SYDVKM. There are 14 residues in the CDR3. The DNA for the CDR3 is TGTGCCAGCAGTCTCGCAGGGGGTGAAGATACGCAGTATTTT. This encodes CASSLAGGEDTQYF. The entire variable domain, with the rest obtained from reference TRBV28 and TRBJ2-3, is as follows: DVKVTQSSRYLVKRTGEKVFLECVQDMDHENMFWYRQDPGLGLRLIYFSYDVKMKEKGDIPEGYSVSREKKERFSLILESASTNQTSMYLCASSLAGGEDTQYFGPGTRLTVL.

The chain links TRBV6-5 to TRBJ1-1; no reliable D call. There are 15 residues in the CDR3. Looked up from germline, CDR1 is MNHEY and CDR2 is SVGAGI. Trimming removed 0 bases at V and 0 bases at J, with 8 bases between. The CDR3 region is CASSYSGEVNTEAFF. The DNA of the CDR3 is TGTGCCAGCAGTTACTCCGGGGAAGTGAACACTGAAGCTTTCTTT.